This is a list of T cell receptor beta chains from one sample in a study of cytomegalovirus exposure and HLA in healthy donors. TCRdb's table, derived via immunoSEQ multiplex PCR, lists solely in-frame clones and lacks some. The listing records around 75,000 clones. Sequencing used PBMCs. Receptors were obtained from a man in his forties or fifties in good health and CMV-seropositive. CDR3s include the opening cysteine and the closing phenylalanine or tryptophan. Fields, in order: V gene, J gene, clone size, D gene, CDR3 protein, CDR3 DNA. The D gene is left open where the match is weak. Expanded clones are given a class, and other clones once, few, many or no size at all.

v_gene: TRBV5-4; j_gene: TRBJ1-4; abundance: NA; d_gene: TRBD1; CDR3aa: CASTKWDRRSEKLFF; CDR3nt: TGTGCCAGCACCAAATGGGACAGAAGGTCTGAAAAACTGTTTTTT
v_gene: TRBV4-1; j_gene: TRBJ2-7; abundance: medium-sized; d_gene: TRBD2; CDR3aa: CASSRDTASGRVGEQYF; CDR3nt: TGCGCCAGCAGCCGAGATACGGCTAGCGGGAGGGTGGGGGAGCAGTACTTC
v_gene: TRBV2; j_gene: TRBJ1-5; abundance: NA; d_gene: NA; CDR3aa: CASSELSGGPGPQHF; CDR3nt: TGTGCCAGCAGTGAATTGAGTGGCGGGCCCGGGCCCCAGCATTTT
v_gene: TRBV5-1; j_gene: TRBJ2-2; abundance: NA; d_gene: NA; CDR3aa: CASSLGVTGELFF; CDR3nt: TGCGCCAGCAGCTTGGGAGTCACCGGGGAGCTGTTTTTT
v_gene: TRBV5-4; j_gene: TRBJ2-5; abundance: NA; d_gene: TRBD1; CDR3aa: CASSRVDREETQYF; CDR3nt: TGTGCCAGCAGCCGGGTTGACAGGGAAGAGACCCAGTACTTC
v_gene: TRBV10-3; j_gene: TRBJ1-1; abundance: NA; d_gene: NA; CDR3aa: CAISEGQGDHGAFF; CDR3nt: TGTGCCATCAGTGAAGGGCAGGGTGATCACGGAGCTTTCTTT
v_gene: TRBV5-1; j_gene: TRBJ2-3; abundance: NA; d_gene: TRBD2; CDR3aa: CASSLLAGGGTDTQYF; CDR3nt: TGCGCCAGCAGCCTCTTAGCGGGAGGAGGCACAGATACGCAGTATTTT
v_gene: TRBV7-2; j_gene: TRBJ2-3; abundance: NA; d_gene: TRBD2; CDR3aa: CASSLGRGANTQYF; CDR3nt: TGTGCCAGCAGCTTAGGGCGGGGGGCAAATACGCAGTATTTT
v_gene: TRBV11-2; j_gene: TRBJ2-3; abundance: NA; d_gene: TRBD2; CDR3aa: CASSPRGGGSTDTQYF; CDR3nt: TGTGCCAGCAGCCCGCGGGGGGGAGGCAGCACAGATACGCAGTATTTT
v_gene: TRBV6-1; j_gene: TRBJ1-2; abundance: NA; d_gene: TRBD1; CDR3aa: CASRGLEGAWGYTF; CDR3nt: TGTGCCAGCAGAGGATTGGAGGGGGCATGGGGCTACACCTTC
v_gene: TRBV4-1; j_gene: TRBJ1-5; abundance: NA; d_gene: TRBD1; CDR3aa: CASSHHSGTGQNRAYQPQHF; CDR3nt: TGCGCCAGCAGCCACCACTCCGGGACAGGGCAGAACAGAGCCTATCAGCCCCAGCATTTT
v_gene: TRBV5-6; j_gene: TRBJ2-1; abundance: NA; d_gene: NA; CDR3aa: CASHRGWTAYNEQFF; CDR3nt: TGTGCCAGCCACCGCGGTTGGACAGCCTACAATGAGCAGTTCTTC
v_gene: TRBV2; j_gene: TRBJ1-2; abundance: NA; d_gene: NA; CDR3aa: CASTQLDSYGYTF; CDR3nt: TGTGCCAGCACCCAACTTGACAGCTATGGCTACACCTTC
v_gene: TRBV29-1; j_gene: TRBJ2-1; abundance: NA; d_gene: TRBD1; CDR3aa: CSAGDRVNEQFF; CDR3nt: TGCAGCGCCGGAGACAGGGTCAATGAGCAGTTCTTC
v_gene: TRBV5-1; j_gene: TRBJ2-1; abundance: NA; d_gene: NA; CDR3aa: CASSLAREEDEQFF; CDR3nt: TGCGCCAGCAGCTTGGCGCGGGAAGAGGATGAGCAGTTCTTC
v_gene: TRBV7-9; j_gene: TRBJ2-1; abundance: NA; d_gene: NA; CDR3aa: CATSTSRGSYNEQFF; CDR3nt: TGTGCCACCTCGACTAGTCGCGGCTCCTACAATGAGCAGTTCTTC
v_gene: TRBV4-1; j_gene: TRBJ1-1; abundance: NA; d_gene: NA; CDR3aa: CASSQVGVTEAFF; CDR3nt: TGCGCCAGCAGCCAAGTCGGGGTCACTGAAGCTTTCTTT
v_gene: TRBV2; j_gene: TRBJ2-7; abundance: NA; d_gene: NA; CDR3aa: CALRDNPYEQYF; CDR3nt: TGTGCTCTCCGGGACAACCCCTACGAGCAGTACTTC
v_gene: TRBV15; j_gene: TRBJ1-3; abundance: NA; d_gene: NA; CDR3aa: CATSVRMGGTIYF; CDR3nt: TGTGCCACCAGCGTTCGGATGGGGGGCACCATATATTTT
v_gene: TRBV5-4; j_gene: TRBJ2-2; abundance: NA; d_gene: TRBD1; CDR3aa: CASSSWTGSGELFF; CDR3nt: TGTGCCAGCAGCTCTTGGACAGGGTCCGGGGAGCTGTTTTTT
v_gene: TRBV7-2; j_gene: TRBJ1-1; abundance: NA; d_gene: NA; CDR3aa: CASSPRIEAEAFF; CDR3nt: TGTGCCAGCAGCCCTCGGATTGAGGCTGAAGCTTTCTTT
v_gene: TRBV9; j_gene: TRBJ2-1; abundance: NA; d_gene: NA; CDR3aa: CASSATRGWNEQFF; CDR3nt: TGTGCCAGCAGCGCGACTAGAGGATGGAATGAGCAGTTCTTC
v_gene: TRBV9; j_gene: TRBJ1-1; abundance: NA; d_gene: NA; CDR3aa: CASSVGTALNTEAFF; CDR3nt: TGTGCCAGCAGCGTAGGAACAGCCTTGAACACTGAAGCTTTCTTT
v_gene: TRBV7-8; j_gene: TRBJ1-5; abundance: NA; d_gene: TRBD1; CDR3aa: CASSSHGQGGYSNQPQHF; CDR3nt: TGTGCCAGCAGCTCGCATGGACAGGGGGGGTATAGCAATCAGCCCCAGCATTTT
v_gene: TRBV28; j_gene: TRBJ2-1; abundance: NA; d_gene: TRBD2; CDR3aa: CASTDPGGYEQFF; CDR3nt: TGTGCCAGCACCGACCCGGGGGGTTATGAGCAGTTCTTC
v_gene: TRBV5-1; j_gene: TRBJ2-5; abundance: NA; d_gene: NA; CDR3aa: CASSLDGQETQYF; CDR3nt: TGCGCCAGCAGCTTGGACGGCCAAGAGACCCAGTACTTC
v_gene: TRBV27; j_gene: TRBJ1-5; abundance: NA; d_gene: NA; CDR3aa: CASSRVGNQPQHF; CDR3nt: TGTGCCAGCAGTCGGGTGGGTAATCAGCCCCAGCATTTT
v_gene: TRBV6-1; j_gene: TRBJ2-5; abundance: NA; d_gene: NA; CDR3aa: CASRAGTMYQETQYF; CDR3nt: TGTGCCAGCAGAGCTGGGACAATGTACCAAGAGACCCAGTACTTC
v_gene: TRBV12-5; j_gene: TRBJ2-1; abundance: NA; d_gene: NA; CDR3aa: CASGLVVAAYNEQFF; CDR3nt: TGTGCTAGTGGTTTGGTAGTGGCCGCATACAATGAGCAGTTCTTC
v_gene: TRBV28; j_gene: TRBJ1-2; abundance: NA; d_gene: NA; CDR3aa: CASSLGWGGANGYTF; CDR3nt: TGTGCCAGCAGTTTAGGGTGGGGGGGAGCGAATGGCTACACCTTC
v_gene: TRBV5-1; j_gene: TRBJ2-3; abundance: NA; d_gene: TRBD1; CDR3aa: CASQAWPPGTEPSTDTQYF; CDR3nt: TGCGCCAGCCAAGCTTGGCCACCCGGGACAGAGCCTAGCACAGATACGCAGTATTTT
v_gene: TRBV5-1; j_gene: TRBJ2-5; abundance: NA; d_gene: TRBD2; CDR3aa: CASSPRRGAGETQYF; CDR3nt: TGCGCCAGCAGCCCCCGGCGGGGGGCGGGGGAGACCCAGTACTTC
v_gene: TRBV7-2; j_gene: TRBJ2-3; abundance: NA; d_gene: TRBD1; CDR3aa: CASSFTGADTQYF; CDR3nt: TGTGCCAGCAGCTTTACAGGGGCAGATACGCAGTATTTT
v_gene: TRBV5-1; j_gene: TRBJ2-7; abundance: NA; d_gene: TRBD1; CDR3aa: CASSPDRSYEQYF; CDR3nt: TGCGCCAGCAGCCCGGACAGGTCCTACGAGCAGTACTTC
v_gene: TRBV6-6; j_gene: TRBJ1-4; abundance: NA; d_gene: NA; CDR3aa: CASRLQGPYEKLFF; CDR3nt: TGTGCCAGCAGGCTACAGGGCCCCTATGAAAAACTGTTTTTT
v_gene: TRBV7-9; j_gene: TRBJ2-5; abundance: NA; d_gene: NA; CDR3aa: CASSLDGRGETQYF; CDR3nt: TGTGCCAGCAGCTTAGACGGTAGGGGCGAGACCCAGTACTTC
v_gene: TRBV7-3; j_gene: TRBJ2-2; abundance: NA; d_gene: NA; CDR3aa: CASSLDGDAGELFF; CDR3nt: TGTGCCAGCAGCTTAGACGGAGACGCCGGGGAGCTGTTTTTT
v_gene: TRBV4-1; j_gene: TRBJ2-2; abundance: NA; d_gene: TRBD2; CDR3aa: CASSQVYKSGGTGELFF; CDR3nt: TGCGCCAGCAGCCAAGTATACAAGAGCGGGGGGACCGGGGAGCTGTTTTTT
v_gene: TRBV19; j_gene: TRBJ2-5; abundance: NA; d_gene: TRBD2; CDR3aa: CASSGLAGRKTQYF; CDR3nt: TGTGCCAGTAGTGGACTAGCGGGGCGGAAGACCCAGTACTTC
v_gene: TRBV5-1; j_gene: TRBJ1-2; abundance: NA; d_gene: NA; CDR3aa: CASSYGTSESNYGYTF; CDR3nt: TGCGCCAGCAGCTACGGGACATCGGAGAGTAACTATGGCTACACCTTC